This T cell receptor beta chain was recorded in a study of T-cell reconstitution after alpha-beta-depleted transplantation in children. Trimming stripped 5 bases from V and 5 bases from J, with 6 bases between. CDR1 and CDR2 (germline): DFQATT, SNEGSKA (reference sequence). The CDR3 has 11 residues. Construction of the TCRbeta library involved unique molecular identifiers. From the PCR reads, TCRdb called clonotypes with MiXCR, one entry per CDR3 protein. The profile shows hundreds of thousands of distinct CDR3 sequences, about 9.2% of them singletons. The chain links TRBV20-1 to TRBJ2-2, with unresolved D. The sample consisted of PBMCs from the stem cell graft donor, taken from the stem cell graft. This clonotype was obtained from a human donor who donated a stem cell graft to a child with acute lymphoblastic leukemia. CDR3 DNA sequence: TGCAGTGCTCTGGGGACCGGGGAGCTGTTTTTT. The encoded protein is CSALGTGELFF.